Detailed here is one TCR beta chain. The antigen is unknown. The repertoire was sequenced with immunoSEQ multiplex PCR; TCRdb's copy has only in-frame clones and lacks some. Of about 120,000 clones listed, 75% to 85% are singletons. This sample was taken from a study of T cell responses to AZD1222 COVID-19 vaccine. Regarding the study as a whole: CD4 TCRs linked to vaccination spanned spike, dominating at 160-218 and 743-854. Reports say nearly half of spike-specific TCRs go after unmutated variant regions. Without day 14 samples, only post-peak T cell repertoires were studied. Clonal diversity may have been underestimated, and the donors were mostly white British, with more females than males.

The sequence derives from an adult who received the AZD1222 COVID-19 vaccine. The sequencing used peripheral blood, collected 28 days after the second AZD1222 dose.

Written as DNA, the CDR3 is TGTGCCATCAGTGATGACTTGGGCTACACCTTC. Its protein product is CAISDDLGYTF. The chain employs TRBV10-3 and TRBJ1-2; D not certain. Germline V CDR1 and CDR2: ENHRY, SYGVKD. V was cut by 3 bases and J by 8 bases, with 7 bases left in between. The CDR3 sequence is 11 residues long.